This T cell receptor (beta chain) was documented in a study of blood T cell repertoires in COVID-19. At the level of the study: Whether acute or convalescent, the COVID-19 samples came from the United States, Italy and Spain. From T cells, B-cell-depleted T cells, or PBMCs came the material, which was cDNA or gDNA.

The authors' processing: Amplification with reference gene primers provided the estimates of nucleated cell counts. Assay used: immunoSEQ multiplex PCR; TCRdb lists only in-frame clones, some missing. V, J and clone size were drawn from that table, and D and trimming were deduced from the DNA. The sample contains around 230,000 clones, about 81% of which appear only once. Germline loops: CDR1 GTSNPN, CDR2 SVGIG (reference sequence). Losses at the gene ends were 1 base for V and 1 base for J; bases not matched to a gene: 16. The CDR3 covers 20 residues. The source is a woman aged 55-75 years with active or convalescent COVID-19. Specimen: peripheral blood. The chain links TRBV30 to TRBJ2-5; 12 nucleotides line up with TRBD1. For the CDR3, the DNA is TGTGCCTGGAGTGGGGGTTCCGGGACAGGGGGCGGGCTCCCCCAAGAGACCCAGTACTTC. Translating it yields CAWSGGSGTGGGLPQETQYF.